This T cell receptor beta chain is from a study of control samples from healthy donors and cancer patients. TCRdb's copy holds only in-frame clones and misses some; the assay was immunoSEQ multiplex PCR. In the table there are roughly 92,000 clones, about 89% of which are singletons. This CDR3 spans 15 amino acids. Germline V gene lookup returns CDR1 SGHRS and CDR2 YFSETQ. J gave up 2 bases and V 4 bases, and 8 bases lay outside the gene matches. The sequence derives from a woman aged 55-70 years in good health. The chain carries TRBV5-1 and TRBJ2-5, with 7 bases lining up with TRBD2. Sequencing input: blood. The CDR3 nucleotides are TGCGCCAGCAGCCCGTCTAGCGGTGATCAAGAGACCCAGTACTTC. Its protein product is CASSPSSGDQETQYF. Based on the CDR3 plus reference TRBV5-1 and TRBJ2-5, the full variable domain is KAGVTQTPRYLIKTRGQQVTLSCSPISGHRSVSWYQQTPGQGLQFLFEYFSETQRNKGNFPGRFSGRQFSNSRSEMNVSTLELGDSALYLCASSPSSGDQETQYFGPGTRLLVL.